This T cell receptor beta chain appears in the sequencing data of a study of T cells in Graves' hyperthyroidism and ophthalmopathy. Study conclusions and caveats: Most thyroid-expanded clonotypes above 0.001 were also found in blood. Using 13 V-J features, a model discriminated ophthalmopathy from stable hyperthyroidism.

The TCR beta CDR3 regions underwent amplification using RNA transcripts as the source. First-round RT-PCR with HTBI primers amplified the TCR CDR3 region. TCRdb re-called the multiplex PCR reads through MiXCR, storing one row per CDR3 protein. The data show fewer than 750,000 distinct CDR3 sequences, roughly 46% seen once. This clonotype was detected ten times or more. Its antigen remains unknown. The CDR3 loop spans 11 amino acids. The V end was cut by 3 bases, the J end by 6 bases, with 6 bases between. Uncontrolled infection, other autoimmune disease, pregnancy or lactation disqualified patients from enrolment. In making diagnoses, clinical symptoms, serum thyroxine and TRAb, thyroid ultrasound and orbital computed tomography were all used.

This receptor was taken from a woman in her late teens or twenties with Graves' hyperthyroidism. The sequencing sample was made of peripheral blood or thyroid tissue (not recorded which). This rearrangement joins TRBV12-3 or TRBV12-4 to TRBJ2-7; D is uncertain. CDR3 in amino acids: CASSFAGEQYF. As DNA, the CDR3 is TGTGCCAGCAGTTTCGCTGGCGAGCAGTACTTC.